The 5 T cell receptor beta chains presented below share a single source sample, sequenced in a study of human T cells and chemical hapten exposure. One entry per CDR3 protein, called by TCRdb with MiXCR from the RACE reads. Among a few hundred thousand distinct CDR3 sequences listed, roughly 6% were seen once. As for time point: patch test 2, 6 weeks after DPC sensitization. The treatment denotes: therapeutic diphenylcyclopropenone sensitization with weekly scalp DPC. The sequencing here drew on whole blood, taken in connection with sensitization to the hapten diphenylcyclopropenone (DPC). These receptors originate from a woman between 18 and 29 years old with alopecia areata. Some clones in this sample may be carry-over from other donors' samples.

This clonotype was observed a few times. The rearrangement links TRBV24-1 to TRBJ1-5; TRBD1 might be the D (5 bases). Germline V lookup: CDR1 KGHDR, CDR2 SFDVKD. This CDR3 is 15 amino acids long. The ends were cut back, 5 bases at V and 2 bases at J, with 12 bases in the middle. CDR3 in DNA: TGTGCCACCAGTGGACAGATTTTCGGCAATCAGCCCCAGCATTTT. This codes for CATSGQIFGNQPQHF.

This clonotype has more than one count but fewer than ten. This rearrangement joins TRBV29-1 to TRBJ1-1; unclear D gene. The CDR3 contains 11 residues. Germline assignment: CDR1 SQVTM and CDR2 ANQGSEA. V lost 4 bases and J 5 bases, leaving 8 bases between the germline ends. The CDR3 DNA is TGCAGCGTTGTCGGGCAGACTGAAGCTTTCTTT. It codes for CSVVGQTEAFF.

This clonotype was observed at least ten times. The gene calls are TRBV20-1 and TRBJ2-7; 7 positions agree with TRBD1. The CDR3 is 14 amino acids. Germline-derived CDR1 and CDR2 are DFQATT and SNEGSKA (reference sequence). The ends lost 3 bases at V and 2 bases at J; junction bases unmatched: 7. The DNA of the CDR3 is TGCAGTGCTAGTGCCGACAGGGTGACCTACGAGCAGTACTTC. Translating it yields CSASADRVTYEQYF.

This chain connects TRBV4-2 to TRBJ1-1, with a weak D call TRBD1 (5 bases). CDR3 length equals 15 residues. Germline assignment: CDR1 LGHNA and CDR2 YNFKEQ. V shed 4 bases and J shed 2 bases, with 14 bases lying between them. The CDR3 loop is CASSLETALNTEAFF. In DNA, the CDR3 is TGTGCCAGCAGCCTCGAGACAGCTCTAAACACTGAAGCTTTCTTT.

This clonotype occurred many times. V usage is TRBV29-1 and J usage is TRBJ2-5; D gene ambiguous. Between the trimmed V and J ends, which lost 5 bases and 4 bases, there was a span of 11 bases. CDR1 and CDR2 from the germline V gene are SQVTM and ANQGSEA. The length of the CDR3 is 12 residues. The CDR3 sequence: CSVLDTGETQYF. The CDR3 coding sequence is TGCAGCGTTCTTGACACCGGAGAGACCCAGTACTTC.